This TCR beta chain was observed in a study of blood T cell repertoires in COVID-19. The method was immunoSEQ multiplex PCR; TCRdb's version includes in-frame clones alone and lacks a portion of them. The table shows around 130,000 clones, with 88% occurring only once. Germline values: CDR1 SGHNT, CDR2 YYREEE (reference sequence). After removal of 4 bases from V and 8 bases from J, the junction contained 6 bases not matched to a gene. The CDR3 loop spans 13 amino acids. The specimen sequenced was peripheral blood. The chain is built from TRBV5-4 and TRBJ1-1, with 9 bases lining up with TRBD1. The sequence was obtained from a human donor with COVID-19, enrolled during active disease. The donor label of this sample is uncertain. The CDR3 here is CASSPRDREEAFF. CDR3 DNA: TGTGCCAGCAGCCCCCGGGACAGGGAGGAAGCTTTCTTT.